This TCR beta chain came from a study of cytomegalovirus exposure and HLA in healthy donors. Findings and caveats of the study: TRBV6-2, TRBV6-3 and some other V segments were unresolvable in 87-base-pair reads.

Comment on this clone: Its cognate antigen is unknown.

The germline CDR1 and CDR2 sequences are MGHRA and YSYEKL. The CDR3 spans 15 residues. The trim removed 5 bases at V and 1 base at J, leaving 4 bases unmatched. PCR primers comprised 60 Vbeta and 13 Jbeta primers. Sequencing used immunoSEQ multiplex PCR; TCRdb keeps in-frame clones, though not all of them. In the table there are 100,000 to 150,000 clones, 70% to 85% of which are singletons. Sequenced sample: PBMCs. The receptor was isolated from a man between 50 and 59 years old in good health and CMV-seronegative. The V and J genes are TRBV4-1 and TRBJ1-5, with 8 bases matching TRBD1. The CDR3 sequence: CASSYSGGSNQPQHF. CDR3 in DNA: TGCGCCAGCAGCTACTCAGGGGGCAGCAATCAGCCCCAGCATTTT.